This T cell receptor beta chain derives from a study of OX40 agonist ivuxolimab in advanced cancers. Overall study context: While on treatment, patients had intravenous ivuxolimab at 0.01 to 10 mg/kg every 2 weeks.

General study points: Compared with CD4+, CD8+ T cells on average had more expanded clones.

The CDR3 length is 14 residues. Germline CDR1 and CDR2: MNHNS and SASEGT. V lost 5 bases and J 2 bases, leaving 13 bases between the germline ends. As concerns this clone: The target antigen is unknown.

Clones were sequenced by immunoSEQ multiplex PCR, and TCRdb holds only the in-frame ones, with some missing. The data contain 39,000 or so clones, around 90% of them singletons. The chain uses TRBV6-1 and TRBJ2-7; a weak D match, TRBD1 (5 bases). The source is an adult with an advanced solid tumor such as melanoma, head and neck, liver or kidney cancer. The sample consisted of CD4+ or CD8+ T cells sorted from blood, taken in a trial of the OX40 agonist ivuxolimab. The CDR3 coding sequence is TGTGCCAGCAGTTATTTGGGGCCAACCTACGAGCAGTACTTC. Translating gives CASSYLGPTYEQYF.